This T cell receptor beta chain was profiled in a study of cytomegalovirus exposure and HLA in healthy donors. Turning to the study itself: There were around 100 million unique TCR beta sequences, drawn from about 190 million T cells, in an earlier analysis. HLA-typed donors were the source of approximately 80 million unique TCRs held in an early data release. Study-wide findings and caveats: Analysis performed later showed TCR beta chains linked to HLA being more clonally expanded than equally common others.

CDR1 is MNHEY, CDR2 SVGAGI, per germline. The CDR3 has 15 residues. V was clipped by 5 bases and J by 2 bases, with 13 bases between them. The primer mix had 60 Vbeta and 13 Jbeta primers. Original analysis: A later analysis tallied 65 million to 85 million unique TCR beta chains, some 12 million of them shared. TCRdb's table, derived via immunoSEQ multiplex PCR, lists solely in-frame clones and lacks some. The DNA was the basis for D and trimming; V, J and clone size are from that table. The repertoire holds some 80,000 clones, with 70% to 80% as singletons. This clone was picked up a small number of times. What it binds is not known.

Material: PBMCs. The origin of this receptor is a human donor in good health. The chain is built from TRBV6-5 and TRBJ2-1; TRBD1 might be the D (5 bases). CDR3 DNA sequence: TGTGCCAGCAGTGGTCAGGGAAACGCCTACAATGAGCAGTTCTTC. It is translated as CASSGQGNAYNEQFF.